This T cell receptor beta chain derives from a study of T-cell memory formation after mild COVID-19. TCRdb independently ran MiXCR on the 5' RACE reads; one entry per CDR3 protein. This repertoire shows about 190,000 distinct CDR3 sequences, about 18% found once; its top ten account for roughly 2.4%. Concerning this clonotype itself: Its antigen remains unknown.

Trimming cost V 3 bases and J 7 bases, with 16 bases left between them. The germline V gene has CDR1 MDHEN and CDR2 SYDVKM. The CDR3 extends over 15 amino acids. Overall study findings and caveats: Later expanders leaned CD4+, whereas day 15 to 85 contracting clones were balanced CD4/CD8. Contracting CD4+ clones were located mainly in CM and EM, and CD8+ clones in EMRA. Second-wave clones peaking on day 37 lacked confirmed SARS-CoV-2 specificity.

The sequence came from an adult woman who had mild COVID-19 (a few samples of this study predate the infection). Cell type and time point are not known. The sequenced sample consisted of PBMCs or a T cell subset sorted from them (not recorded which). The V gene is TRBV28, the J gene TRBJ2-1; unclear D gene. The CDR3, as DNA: TGTGCCAGCAGTTTTGCCGGAGCCTACGGGAATGAGCAGTTCTTC. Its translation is CASSFAGAYGNEQFF. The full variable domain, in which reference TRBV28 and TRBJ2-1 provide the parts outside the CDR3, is DVKVTQSSRYLVKRTGEKVFLECVQDMDHENMFWYRQDPGLGLRLIYFSYDVKMKEKGDIPEGYSVSREKKERFSLILESASTNQTSMYLCASSFAGAYGNEQFFGPGTRLTVL.